The entry below gives a single T cell receptor (beta chain) sequence along with its context. Its cognate antigen is unknown. PCR primers comprised 60 Vbeta and 13 Jbeta primers. Assay used: immunoSEQ multiplex PCR; TCRdb lists only in-frame clones, some missing. This sample yields some 140,000 clones, of which about four fifths are seen a single time; roughly 0.99% belongs to the top ten. The data originate from a study of cytomegalovirus exposure and HLA in healthy donors. Looked up from germline, CDR1 is GTSNPN and CDR2 is SVGIG (reference sequence). The CDR3 consists of 13 residues. Study-wide points: Links to common viral pathogens appeared, in a later analysis, for several of the most significant clusters.

This clonotype was sampled from a male donor in good health and CMV-seronegative. V gene TRBV30 combines with J gene TRBJ2-5, with 9 positions matching TRBD2. Sequencing was done on a sample of PBMCs. The CDR3 bases are TGTGCGTCTAGCATAGCGGGGGCTGAGACCCAGTACTTC. It encodes CASSIAGAETQYF.